The 5 T cell receptor beta chains presented below share a single source sample, sequenced in a study of blood T cell repertoires in COVID-19. This table comes from immunoSEQ multiplex PCR, and its TCRdb copy is limited to in-frame clones, with some not included. The sample includes 110,000 or so clones, 75% to 90% seen only once; the top ten take approximately 5%. The sample consisted of peripheral blood. All receptors come from an older woman with COVID-19, enrolled during active disease.

The CDR3, as DNA: TGTGCCAGCAGCTTACCCCCGAGCTCTGGGGCCAACGTCCTGACTTTC. Translation: CASSLPPSSGANVLTF. This sequence joins TRBV5-8 and TRBJ2-6; no clear D gene. The CDR3 sequence is 16 residues long. The germline CDR1 and CDR2 sequences are SGHTS and YDEGEE. V dropped 2 bases and J dropped 0 bases, with 9 bases sitting between them.

This clone was found a few times. This sample includes further DNA sequences coding for the same CDR3. The chain joins TRBV5-6 to TRBJ2-7; D may be TRBD2 (6 bases). The CDR3 length is 15 residues. Between the trimmed V and J ends, which lost 2 bases and 0 bases, there was a span of 12 bases. Germline V lookup: CDR1 SGHDT, CDR2 YYEEEE. The CDR3 DNA follows: TGTGCCAGCAGCTTCCGCGGGGAGAGCTCCTACGAGCAGTACTTC. This codes for CASSFRGESSYEQYF.

The rearrangement joins TRBV5-1 to TRBJ1-1; no definite D call. The germline V gene encodes CDR1 SGHRS and CDR2 YFSETQ. The V end was cut by 0 bases, the J end by 3 bases, with 9 bases between. This CDR3 comprises 14 residues. The CDR3 region is CASSLVRYDTEAFF. In DNA form, the CDR3 reads TGCGCCAGCAGCTTGGTCAGGTATGACACTGAAGCTTTCTTT.

The chain joins TRBV6-6 to TRBJ1-5; D gene unclear. Trimming removed 2 bases at V and 5 bases at J, with 10 bases between. CDR1 and CDR2 (germline): MNHNY, SVGAGI (reference sequence). This CDR3 region has 14 residues. CDR3: CASSYRQPDQPQHF. The CDR3 bases are TGTGCCAGCAGTTACAGACAACCAGATCAGCCCCAGCATTTT.

The chain carries TRBV7-2 and TRBJ2-3, with TRBD2 identical over 8 bases. Trimming cost V 4 bases and J 2 bases; bases outside gene matches: 8. Germline values: CDR1 SGHTA, CDR2 FQGNSA. This CDR3 is 16 amino acids long. The CDR3 region is CASSYSAGGSTDTQYF. The CDR3 nucleotides are TGTGCCAGCAGCTACTCCGCGGGGGGATCCACAGATACGCAGTATTTT. Using reference TRBV7-2 and TRBJ2-3 for the parts outside the CDR3, the full variable domain is GAGVSQSPSNKVTEKGKDVELRCDPISGHTALYWYRQSLGQGLEFLIYFQGNSAPDKSGLPSDRFSAERTGGSVSTLTIQRTQQEDSAVYLCASSYSAGGSTDTQYFGPGTRLTVL.